These T cell receptor beta chains were read from a single sample in a study of a mutant IDH1 vaccine in newly diagnosed glioma. The repertoire was sequenced with immunoSEQ multiplex PCR; TCRdb's copy has only in-frame clones and lacks some. In the table there are 35,000 to 45,000 clones, over 70% of which are singletons. No antigen has been assigned to these receptors. The source material was PBMCs, sampled from a glioma patient whose treatment included an IDH1 peptide vaccine. These receptors were collected from a woman between 40 and 55 years old with glioma. Some clones in this sample may be carry-over from other donors' samples. CDR3s include the opening cysteine and the closing phenylalanine or tryptophan. D genes are given only for firm matches. Some rows mark clone size as missing; the rest say once, few, many or name a class of expanded clone.

j_call v_call clone_size d_call cdr3_nt cdr3_aa
TRBJ1-1 TRBV2 . . TGTGCCAGCAGTGGAAACAAGAACACTGAAGCTTTCTTT CASSGNKNTEAFF
TRBJ1-2 TRBV6-5 . TRBD1 TGTGCCAGCAGTTCGGGACAGTCTGGCTACACCTTC CASSSGQSGYTF
TRBJ1-3 TRBV9 . . TGTGCCAGCAGCGTAGGGGGCGGGAATGGAAACACCATATATTTT CASSVGGGNGNTIYF
TRBJ2-1 TRBV19 . . TGTGCCAGCCGGGATGGCTCCTACAATGAGCAGTTCTTC CASRDGSYNEQFF
TRBJ1-5 TRBV6-6 . . TGTGCCAGCAGTCGCCAGGGCTGGGATCGGCCCCAGCATTTT CASSRQGWDRPQHF
TRBJ1-2 TRBV5-6 . TRBD1 TGTGCCAGCAGCTTGGAGCAGGGGGCAGCGGTCTATGGCTACACCTTC CASSLEQGAAVYGYTF
TRBJ2-1 TRBV6-5 . TRBD2 TGTGCCAGCGCTCCCGAGCGGGGGGTGTACAATGAGCAGTTCTTC CASAPERGVYNEQFF
TRBJ1-6 TRBV25-1 . . TGTGCCAGCAGTCTGGAGGGGTGGGCCCTCCACTTT CASSLEGWALHF
TRBJ2-1 TRBV5-1 few . TGCGCCAGCAGCCTCGAGACTCTCGGGAATGAGCAGTTCTTC CASSLETLGNEQFF
TRBJ1-2 TRBV5-6 . . TGTGCCAGTAGCTTGGTCTACACTCCAGGCGGGAACTATGGCTACACCTTC CASSLVYTPGGNYGYTF
TRBJ2-2 TRBV6-6 few TRBD2 TGTGCCAGCAGTCCGCGGACTAGCGCACTCGGGGAGCTGTTTTTT CASSPRTSALGELFF
TRBJ2-3 TRBV5-1 . . TGCGCCAGCAGCTCGCCGCTCCCCAGCACAGATACGCAGTATTTT CASSSPLPSTDTQYF
TRBJ2-5 TRBV4-3 . . TGCGCCAGCAGCCAAGAGTATGCCGGCGGTGGTGGAGAGACCCAGTACTTC CASSQEYAGGGGETQYF
TRBJ1-3 TRBV27 . . TGTGCCAGCAGTTTCCGAGGGGGGACTGGAAACACCATATATTTT CASSFRGGTGNTIYF
TRBJ2-6 TRBV7-2 . . TGTGCCAGCAGCCGACTAACAGGGACTGGGGCCAACGTCCTGACTTTC CASSRLTGTGANVLTF
TRBJ1-5 TRBV6-6 . . TGTGCCAGCAGTTACGGCAGACCTAGCAATCAGCCCCAGCATTTT CASSYGRPSNQPQHF
TRBJ1-1 TRBV4-1 . . TGCGCCAGCAGCCAAGCTGGGGGCGCGGACACTGAAGCTTTCTTT CASSQAGGADTEAFF
TRBJ1-1 TRBV19 . . TGTGCCAGTAGTAACCGGGGGATGCGAAACACTGAAGCTTTCTTT CASSNRGMRNTEAFF
TRBJ1-1 TRBV27 . . TGTGCCAGCAGTTTATCTTGGGGGGAGGGCCGGGGTGAAGCTTTCTTT CASSLSWGEGRGEAFF
TRBJ1-2 TRBV28 . TRBD1 TGTGCCAGCAGAACCTCGACAGGGAACTATGGCTACACCTTC CASRTSTGNYGYTF
TRBJ1-4 TRBV28 . . TGTGCCAGCAGTTTAGGGTCGGCCAGGAAACTGTTTTTT CASSLGSARKLFF
TRBJ1-4 TRBV7-2 . . TGTGCCAGCAGCCCCAGTGGGGGGGAAAAACTGTTTTTT CASSPSGGEKLFF
TRBJ2-2 TRBV7-9 . . TGTGCCAGCAGCACCCACAGGGAGCTGTTTTTT CASSTHRELFF
TRBJ2-3 TRBV25-1 few . TGTGCCAGCACCGGCCCCCTCGAGCATACGCAGTATTTT CASTGPLEHTQYF
TRBJ2-1 TRBV19 . . TGTGCCAGTGTTGCTAGTTCCCCGAATGAGCAGTTCTTC CASVASSPNEQFF
TRBJ2-5 TRBV4-1 . TRBD2 TGCGCCAGCAGCCAGAAGCCCCCTGGGACTAGCGGAGAGACCCAGTACTTC CASSQKPPGTSGETQYF
TRBJ2-2 TRBV14 . . TGTGCCAGCAGCCAAGTGGAATACACCGGGGAGCTGTTTTTT CASSQVEYTGELFF
TRBJ1-3 TRBV5-4 few TRBD1 TGTGCCAGCAGCTTCGAAACAGGGGTAAACACCATATATTTT CASSFETGVNTIYF
TRBJ1-2 TRBV7-2 . . TGTGCCAGCAGCCCCCCCGGGGGGGCGTATGGCTACACCTTC CASSPPGGAYGYTF
TRBJ1-6 TRBV5-1 . TRBD1 TGCGCCAGCAGGGACAGGTTGCACCCTAATTCACCCCTCCACTTT CASRDRLHPNSPLHF
TRBJ2-1 TRBV2 . . TGTGCCAGCACACGGACCCGCCGGGGCAATGAGCAGTTCTTC CASTRTRRGNEQFF
TRBJ1-1 TRBV19 . . TGTTCCTCTGGAAGGCAGACTGAAGCTTTCTTT CSSGRQTEAFF
TRBJ1-6 TRBV6-1 . TRBD1 TGTGCCAGCAGTAAAGGGACAGCGAATAATTCACCCCTCCACTTT CASSKGTANNSPLHF
TRBJ2-7 TRBV10-3 once TRBD2 TGTGCCATCAGCCAGCGGGGGGCCTCCTACGAGCAGTACTTC CAISQRGASYEQYF
TRBJ2-1 TRBV29-1 . . TGCAGCGTTGAATCCGGGAATGAGCAGTTCTTC CSVESGNEQFF
TRBJ1-5 TRBV25-1 . TRBD1 TGTGCCAGCAGTGCGACAGGGGGCGGTCAGCCCCAGCATTTT CASSATGGGQPQHF
TRBJ2-2 TRBV2 . . TGTGCCAGCAGTGAAGCCTTAGACCGGGCCTGGTCCGGGGAGCTGTTTTTT CASSEALDRAWSGELFF
TRBJ2-1 TRBV4-2 once . TGTGCCAGCAGCCCAGAGGAACAGAATGAGCAGTTCTTC CASSPEEQNEQFF
TRBJ1-1 TRBV7-7 . . TGTGCTAGCAGCTTACGCCTAGGTCTAACCTTAAAATCGAACACTGAAGCTTTCTTT CASSLRLGLTLKSNTEAFF
TRBJ2-1 TRBV7-2 . . TGTGCCAGCAGTTCCCCGGGACGGAGATACAATGAGCAGTTCTTC CASSSPGRRYNEQFF
TRBJ1-1 TRBV4-1 . TRBD1 TGCGCCAGCAGCCAGGGGGGACAGGAGAGTTTAAACACTGAAGCTTTCTTT CASSQGGQESLNTEAFF
TRBJ1-4 TRBV5-4 . TRBD1 TGTGCCAGCAGCTTGGGGACAGGGGCAACTAATGAAAAACTGTTTTTT CASSLGTGATNEKLFF
TRBJ2-2 TRBV6-6 . . TGTGCCAGCAGTTACGGCACCCCGACGAACACCGGGGAGCTGTTTTTT CASSYGTPTNTGELFF
TRBJ1-1 TRBV7-6 . . TGTGCCAGCAGCCTCGGAGGGGTGGGAAACACTGAAGCTTTCTTT CASSLGGVGNTEAFF
TRBJ1-5 TRBV4-1 . . TGCGCCAGCAGCCAAGATAATAGGTACGATCAGCCCCAGCATTTT CASSQDNRYDQPQHF
TRBJ2-2 TRBV2 . . TGTGCCAGCATCCCTACTAGAGTCACCGGGGAGCTGTTTTTT CASIPTRVTGELFF
TRBJ2-2 TRBV7-9 . TRBD1 TGTGCCAGCAGCCCAGGGGGACAGGGATTCACCGGGGAGCTGTTTTTT CASSPGGQGFTGELFF
TRBJ2-2 TRBV27 . TRBD2 TGTGCCAGCAGTGTGAGCGGGGGGACCGGGGAGCTGTTTTTT CASSVSGGTGELFF
TRBJ2-5 TRBV5-1 . TRBD2 TGCGCCAGCAGTCGACTAGCGGGGGGCCAAGAGACCCAGTACTTC CASSRLAGGQETQYF
TRBJ2-1 TRBV25-1 . . TGTGCCAGCAGTGAATTTGGCCTAAAGCAGTTCTTC CASSEFGLKQFF
TRBJ2-5 TRBV29-1 few TRBD2 TGCAGCGTAGGGACTAGCGGAGAGACCCAGTACTTC CSVGTSGETQYF
TRBJ1-5 TRBV6-5 . . TGTGCCAGCAGGCCTCTGGAGGGAAACAATCAGCCCCAGCATTTT CASRPLEGNNQPQHF
TRBJ2-2 TRBV5-1 . TRBD1 TGCGCCAGCAGCATGGGACAGGGGGGCACCGGGGAGCTGTTTTTT CASSMGQGGTGELFF
TRBJ1-1 TRBV19 few . TGTGCCAGTAGTATGGGGGGCAGGAGTGAAGCTTTCTTT CASSMGGRSEAFF
TRBJ2-7 TRBV27 medium-sized . TGTGCCAGCAGTTGGGGGGGCAAGAACGAGCAGTACTTC CASSWGGKNEQYF